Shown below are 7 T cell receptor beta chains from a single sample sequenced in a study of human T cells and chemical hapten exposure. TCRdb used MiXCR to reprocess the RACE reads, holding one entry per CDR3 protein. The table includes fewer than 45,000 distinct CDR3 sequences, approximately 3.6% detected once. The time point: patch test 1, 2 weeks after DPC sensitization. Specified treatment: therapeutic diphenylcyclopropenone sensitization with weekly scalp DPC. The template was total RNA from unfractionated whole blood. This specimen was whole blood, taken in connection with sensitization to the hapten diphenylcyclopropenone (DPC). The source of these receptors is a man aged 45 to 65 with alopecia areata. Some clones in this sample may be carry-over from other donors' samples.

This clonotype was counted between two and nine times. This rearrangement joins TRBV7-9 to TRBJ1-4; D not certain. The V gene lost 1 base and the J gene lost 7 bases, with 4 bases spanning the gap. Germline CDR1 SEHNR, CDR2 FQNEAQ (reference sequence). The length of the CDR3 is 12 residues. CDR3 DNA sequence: TGTGCCAGCAGCTTAGTCTTTGAAAAACTGTTTTTT. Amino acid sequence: CASSLVFEKLFF.

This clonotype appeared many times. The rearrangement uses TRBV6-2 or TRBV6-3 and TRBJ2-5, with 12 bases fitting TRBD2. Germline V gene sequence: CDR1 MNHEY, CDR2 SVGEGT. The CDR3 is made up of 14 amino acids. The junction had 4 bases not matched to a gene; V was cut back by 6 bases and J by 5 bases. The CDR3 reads CASRRLAGDETQYF. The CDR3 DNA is TGTGCCAGCAGAAGACTAGCGGGAGATGAGACCCAGTACTTC.

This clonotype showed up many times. The CDR3 loop is CASMDRGLDVAETQYF. The CDR3 nucleotides read TGTGCCAGCATGGACAGGGGGCTTGACGTCGCGGAGACCCAGTACTTC. V gene TRBV6-2 or TRBV6-3 combines with J gene TRBJ2-5, with 11 bases lining up with TRBD1. The CDR3 has 16 amino acids. J gave up 5 bases and V 7 bases, and 12 bases lay outside the gene matches. Germline V gene sequence: CDR1 MNHEY, CDR2 SVGEGT.

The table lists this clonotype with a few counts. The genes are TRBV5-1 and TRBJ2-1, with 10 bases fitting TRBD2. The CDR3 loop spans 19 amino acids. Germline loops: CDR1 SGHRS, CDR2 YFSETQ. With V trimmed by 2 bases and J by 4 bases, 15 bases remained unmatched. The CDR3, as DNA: TGCGCCAGCAGCTTACGACTAGCGGGCCTGACTGGGGTTTACAATGAGCAGTTCTTC. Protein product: CASSLRLAGLTGVYNEQFF.

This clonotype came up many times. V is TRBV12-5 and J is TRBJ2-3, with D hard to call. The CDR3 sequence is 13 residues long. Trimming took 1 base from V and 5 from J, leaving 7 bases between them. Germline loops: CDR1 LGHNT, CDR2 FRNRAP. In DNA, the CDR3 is TGTGCTAGTGGTTTGGCGGGTGGAGATACGCAGTATTTT. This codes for CASGLAGGDTQYF.

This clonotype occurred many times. DNA for the CDR3: TGCAGTGCTATAGACGTGCTTAGGGGACTAGCGGGAGAGACCCAGTACTTC. This encodes CSAIDVLRGLAGETQYF. The V call is TRBV20-1, the J call TRBJ2-5; 12 bases line up with TRBD2. The CDR3 is made up of 17 amino acids. Germline V gives CDR1 DFQATT, CDR2 SNEGSKA (reference sequence). V was clipped by 4 bases and J by 4 bases; unmatched bases: 13.

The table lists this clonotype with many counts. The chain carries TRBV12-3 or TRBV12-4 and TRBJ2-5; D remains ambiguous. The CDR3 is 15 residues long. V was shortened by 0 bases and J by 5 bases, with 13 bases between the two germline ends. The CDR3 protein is CASSLAQSRMETQYF. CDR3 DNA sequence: TGTGCCAGCAGTTTAGCGCAAAGTAGAATGGAGACCCAGTACTTC.